These 19 T cell receptor beta chains share one sample of origin, sequenced in a study of graft-versus-host responses after intestinal transplantation. The table came from immunoSEQ multiplex PCR; TCRdb's copy has only in-frame clones and leaves some out. The sample yields roughly 53,000 clones, about 90% seen once. Sequencing was performed on PBMCs, taken roughly 680 days after intestinal transplant. The receptors here all came from a human patient who received an intestinal transplant, so some T cells may come from the graft donor.

The chain joins TRBV12-5 to TRBJ1-6, with 10 nucleotides matching TRBD1. Germline trimming cut 1 base from V and 8 bases from J; bases unmatched to any gene: 2. CDR1 is LGHNT, CDR2 FRNRAP, per germline. The CDR3 sequence is 15 residues long. The chain's CDR3 is CASGLGQGADSPLHF. The CDR3 DNA follows: TGTGCTAGTGGTTTGGGACAGGGGGCAGATTCACCCCTCCACTTT.

The gene calls are TRBV9 and TRBJ2-7; D not resolved. The CDR3 extends over 15 amino acids. Trimming stripped 0 bases from V and 5 bases from J, with 15 bases between. Germline V CDR1 and CDR2: SGDLS, YYNGEE. The chain's CDR3 is CASSVVPFPSHEQYF. The CDR3 DNA reads as TGTGCCAGCAGCGTAGTCCCGTTCCCTTCTCACGAGCAGTACTTC.

The chain is built from TRBV7-6 and TRBJ2-1, with 11 bases lining up with TRBD2. This CDR3 comprises 16 residues. CDR1 and CDR2 (germline): SGHVS, FNYEAQ. Trimming cost V 0 bases and J 10 bases; bases outside gene matches: 8. The CDR3 loop is CASSLASPSGGREQFF. As DNA, the CDR3 is TGTGCCAGCAGCTTAGCTTCCCCTAGCGGGGGGAGGGAGCAGTTCTTC.

The chain has TRBV7-3 and TRBJ2-2; perhaps TRBD1 as D (6 bases). V lost 5 bases and J lost 3, with 10 bases in between. Germline CDR1 is SGHTA and CDR2 is FQGTGA. The CDR3 loop spans 14 amino acids. In DNA, the CDR3 is TGTGCCAGCAGCCCCTCAGGGGACACCGGGGAGCTGTTTTTT. Its protein product is CASSPSGDTGELFF.

The chain has TRBV10-3 and TRBJ2-2, with D hard to call. CDR3 size: 12 residues. The germline V gene encodes CDR1 ENHRY and CDR2 SYGVKD. The V and J ends lost 8 bases and 4 bases respectively, with 8 bases between them. This CDR3 is CAIGRSTGELFF. CDR3 DNA sequence: TGTGCCATCGGCAGGAGCACCGGGGAGCTGTTTTTT.

V is TRBV18 and J is TRBJ2-5; 8 bases are shared with TRBD1. Germline V gives CDR1 KGHSH, CDR2 LQKENI. The CDR3 is 15 amino acids. V shed 2 bases and J 5 bases; nucleotides not matched to a gene: 7. This CDR3 reads CASSPTTGAGETQYF. The CDR3, as DNA: TGTGCCAGCTCACCAACGACAGGGGCGGGCGAGACCCAGTACTTC.

This chain connects TRBV7-9 to TRBJ2-7; TRBD1 or TRBD2 may be the D gene (5 bases each). This CDR3 region has 12 residues. Deletions cut 3 bases from V and 4 bases from J, with 7 bases between. From germline, CDR1 is SEHNR and CDR2 FQNEAQ (reference sequence). In DNA, the CDR3 is TGTGCCAGCAGCTTCGAGGGGTACGAGCAGTACTTC. Its translation is CASSFEGYEQYF.

This sequence joins TRBV5-1 and TRBJ1-2, with a weak D call TRBD1 (6 bases). CDR1 and CDR2 from the germline V gene are SGHRS and YFSETQ. V was shortened by 5 bases and J by 1 base, with 18 bases between the two germline ends. This CDR3 comprises 16 residues. CDR3 amino acids: CASSSAQGPNNYGYTF. DNA of the CDR3: TGCGCCAGCAGTTCCGCACAGGGCCCCAATAACTATGGCTACACCTTC.

On this clone: One end of the junction varies from germline; a read error may be responsible. The genes are TRBV7-6 and TRBJ2-1; 14 bases agree with TRBD2. The CDR3 is 19 residues long. Germline CDR1 SGHVS, CDR2 FNYEAQ. The CDR3 loop is CASSLGLAGGTRGYNEQFF. CDR3 nucleotide sequence: TGTGCCAGCAGTTTAGGACTAGCGGGGGGAACCCGCGGCTACAATGAGCAGTTCTTC.

This clone appeared a few times. The chain carries TRBV29-1 and TRBJ1-1; D gene uncertain. V was trimmed by 4 bases and J by 0 bases, leaving 9 bases between them. Germline assignment: CDR1 SQVTM and CDR2 ANQGSEA. The CDR3 loop spans 13 amino acids. This CDR3 reads CSVVQPMNTEAFF. In DNA form, the CDR3 reads TGCAGCGTTGTACAGCCCATGAACACTGAAGCTTTCTTT.

CDR3 amino acids: CASSVVDGSYEQYF. The DNA of the CDR3 is TGTGCCAGCAGCGTAGTCGACGGGTCCTACGAGCAGTACTTC. This chain uses TRBV9 with TRBJ2-7; D ambiguous. Germline values: CDR1 SGDLS, CDR2 YYNGEE. The V gene lost 0 bases and the J gene lost 1 base, with 8 bases spanning the gap. The CDR3 length is 14 residues.

In this sample, this clone turned up once. V is TRBV27 and J is TRBJ2-2, with D uncertain. Deletions cut 0 bases from V and 6 bases from J, with 8 bases between. Germline V lookup: CDR1 MNHEY, CDR2 SMNVEV (reference sequence). The CDR3 loop spans 14 amino acids. The CDR3 here is CASSLSPQAGELFF. In DNA, the CDR3 is TGTGCCAGCAGTTTATCGCCGCAGGCCGGGGAGCTGTTTTTT.

V is TRBV6-5 and J is TRBJ1-2; 7 bases agree with TRBD1. This CDR3 spans 13 amino acids. Germline V gene lookup returns CDR1 MNHEY and CDR2 SVGAGI. V dropped 6 bases and J dropped 8; count of bases not matched to a gene: 9. The chain's CDR3 is CASRTTGARGYTF. The CDR3 region has the DNA TGTGCCAGCAGAACAACAGGGGCGCGGGGCTACACCTTC.

V usage is TRBV27 and J usage is TRBJ1-1; 7 bases are shared with TRBD1. The germline CDR1 and CDR2 sequences are MNHEY and SMNVEV (reference sequence). Germline trimming cut 8 bases from V and 6 bases from J; bases unmatched to any gene: 3. This CDR3 has 11 residues. The CDR3 region has the DNA TGTGCCAGCTCTGGACAGGCTGAAGCTTTCTTT. It translates to CASSGQAEAFF.

The V gene is TRBV10-3, the J gene TRBJ2-7, with TRBD2 identical over 16 bases. In germline, CDR1 is ENHRY, CDR2 SYGVKD. Trimming at V came to 6 bases and at J to 2 bases, leaving 10 bases not matched to a gene. This CDR3 contains 18 residues. The CDR3 spells CAIRGTSGGEPLAYEQYF. The DNA of the CDR3 is TGTGCCATCAGAGGGACTAGCGGGGGGGAGCCGCTCGCCTACGAGCAGTACTTC.

The V gene is TRBV6-4, the J gene TRBJ2-1, with TRBD1 identical over 7 bases. The CDR3 consists of 13 residues. The J segment lost 8 bases and the V segment lost 6 bases, leaving 7 bases of the junction unmatched. Per the germline V gene, CDR1 is MRHNA and CDR2 is SNTAGT. CDR3 DNA: TGTGCCAGCAGCCCCGAAGGGGGCCATGAGCAGTTCTTC. Translation gives CASSPEGGHEQFF.

This chain connects TRBV5-4 to TRBJ1-3; tentatively, D is TRBD1 (6 bases). V dropped 4 bases and J dropped 0 bases, with 20 bases sitting between them. The CDR3 runs to 18 residues. CDR1 and CDR2 (germline): SGHNT, YYREEE (reference sequence). In DNA form, the CDR3 reads TGTGCCAGCAGCACGTCACAGGGCCCCTTTAACTCTGGAAACACCATATATTTT. Translation gives CASSTSQGPFNSGNTIYF.

The count of this clone is one. V and J are TRBV7-9 and TRBJ2-5; TRBD2 might be the D (5 bases). Per the germline V gene, CDR1 is SEHNR and CDR2 is FQNEAQ (reference sequence). Trimming took off 3 bases at V and 5 bases at J, with 16 bases between the two ends. This CDR3 has 15 amino acids. Here the CDR3 DNA reads TGTGCCAGCAGCTTTGACGTCGGCGGGTGGGAGACCCAGTACTTC. This gives the protein CASSFDVGGWETQYF.

The chain is built from TRBV7-9 and TRBJ2-2; D may be TRBD2 (7 bases). This CDR3 is built from 15 residues. Germline CDR1 SEHNR, CDR2 FQNEAQ (reference sequence). The V end was cut by 1 base, the J end by 6 bases, with 12 bases between. The CDR3 reads CASSLEWGGPGELFF. As DNA, the CDR3 is TGTGCCAGCAGCTTAGAATGGGGGGGCCCCGGGGAGCTGTTTTTT.